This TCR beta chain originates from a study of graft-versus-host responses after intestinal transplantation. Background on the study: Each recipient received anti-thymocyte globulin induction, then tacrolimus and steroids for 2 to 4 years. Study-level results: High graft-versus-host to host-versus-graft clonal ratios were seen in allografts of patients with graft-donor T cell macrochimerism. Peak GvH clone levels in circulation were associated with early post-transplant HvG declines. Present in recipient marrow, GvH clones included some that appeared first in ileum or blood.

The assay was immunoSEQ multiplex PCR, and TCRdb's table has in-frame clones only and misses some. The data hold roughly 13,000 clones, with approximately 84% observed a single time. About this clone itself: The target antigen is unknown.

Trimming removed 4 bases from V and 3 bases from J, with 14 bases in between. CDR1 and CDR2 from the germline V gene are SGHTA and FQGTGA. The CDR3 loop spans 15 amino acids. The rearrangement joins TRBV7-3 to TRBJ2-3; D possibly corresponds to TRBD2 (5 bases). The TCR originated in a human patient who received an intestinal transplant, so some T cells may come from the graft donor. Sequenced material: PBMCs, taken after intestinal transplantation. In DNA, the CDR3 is TGTGCCAGCAGCTCCGGTGGAGGACCTACAGATACGCAGTATTTT. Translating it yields CASSSGGGPTDTQYF.